What follows are 20 T cell receptor beta chains derived from one specimen sequenced in a study of T cells in Graves' hyperthyroidism and ophthalmopathy. Amplification of TCR beta CDR3 regions was performed using RNA transcripts as template. The TCR CDR3 first-round RT-PCR relied on the HTBI primer set. TCRdb reprocessed the multiplex PCR reads with MiXCR, giving one entry per CDR3 protein. Here the sample spans a few hundred thousand distinct CDR3 sequences, 14% to 15% being singletons. The sample comprised blood. Receptor source: a woman aged 40 to 55 with Graves' hyperthyroidism that later progressed to Graves' ophthalmopathy.

This clonotype has a count of ten or more. J is TRBJ2-4 and V is TRBV20-1; tentatively, D is TRBD1 (5 bases). This CDR3 contains 13 residues. Trimming left V 3 bases short and J 7 bases short, with 13 bases between. CDR1 is DFQATT, CDR2 SNEGSKA, per germline (reference sequence). The CDR3 loop is CSARDTGDNIQYF. The CDR3 DNA reads TGCAGTGCTAGGGATACAGGCGATAACATTCAGTACTTC.

The rearrangement uses TRBV28 and TRBJ1-1, with D maybe TRBD1 (6 bases). The germline V and J ends were trimmed by 1 base and 2 bases, with 8 bases remaining between them. The CDR3 extends over 14 amino acids. Germline CDR1 is MDHEN and CDR2 is SYDVKM. This CDR3 reads CASSLLGANTEAFF. CDR3 nucleotides: TGTGCCAGCAGTTTATTGGGGGCTAACACTGAAGCTTTCTTT.

This clonotype was counted at least ten times. The chain carries TRBV5-1 and TRBJ2-3; D possibly corresponds to TRBD1 (6 bases). Between the trimmed V and J ends, which lost 4 bases and 2 bases, there was a span of 29 bases. The CDR3 is 20 residues long. Germline values: CDR1 SGHRS, CDR2 YFSETQ. The CDR3 sequence: CASSLPDRKGVSRNTDTQYF. The CDR3 DNA reads as TGCGCCAGCAGCCTGCCCGACAGGAAAGGGGTTTCAAGAAACACAGATACGCAGTATTTT.

This clonotype was observed many times. V usage is TRBV20-1 and J usage is TRBJ2-5; 9 bases map to TRBD2. Trimming cost V 2 bases and J 3 bases; bases outside gene matches: 7. The CDR3 totals 15 residues. The V gene's germline CDR1 is DFQATT and CDR2 SNEGSKA (reference sequence). This CDR3 reads CSARREAGGKETQYF. The CDR3 region has the DNA TGCAGTGCTAGAAGGGAAGCGGGAGGTAAAGAGACCCAGTACTTC.

In its sample, this clonotype was seen a few times. The chain has TRBV3-1 and TRBJ2-1, with 7 bases lining up with TRBD2. The junction had 14 bases not matched to a gene; V was cut back by 5 bases and J by 4 bases. Germline V lookup: CDR1 LGHDT, CDR2 YNNKEL (reference sequence). The CDR3 length is 17 residues. CDR3 in DNA: TGTGCCAGCAGCTTAGGACTAGTTGGTAGCTCTTACAATGAGCAGTTCTTC. This sequence encodes CASSLGLVGSSYNEQFF.

This clonotype was seen more than once but under ten times. The V call is TRBV27, the J call TRBJ2-1; D is possibly TRBD2 (7 bases). The CDR3 has 12 residues. Germline lookup yields CDR1 MNHEY and CDR2 SMNVEV (reference sequence). V lost 3 bases and J 9 bases, leaving 9 bases between the germline ends. The CDR3 sequence is CASSFRGGEQFF. CDR3 DNA sequence: TGTGCCAGCAGTTTTAGGGGGGGTGAGCAGTTCTTC.

The table lists this clonotype with many counts. The chain employs TRBV11-1 and TRBJ2-7; 7 nucleotides match TRBD1. V lost 5 bases to trimming and J lost 2 bases; unmatched junction nucleotides: 6. The V gene's germline CDR1 is SGHAT and CDR2 FQDESV (reference sequence). The CDR3 sequence is 14 residues long. The CDR3: CASSHGQETYEQYF. The CDR3 DNA reads as TGTGCCAGCAGCCACGGACAGGAGACCTACGAGCAGTACTTC.

This clonotype was detected many times. The chain uses TRBV28 and TRBJ1-5, with D hard to call. This CDR3 is built from 15 residues. Between the trimmed V and J ends, which lost 6 bases and 5 bases, there was a span of 17 bases. Germline assignment: CDR1 MDHEN and CDR2 SYDVKM. This CDR3 reads CASRLTTETHQPQHF. Here the CDR3 DNA reads TGTGCCAGCAGACTGACGACGGAGACGCATCAGCCCCAGCATTTT.

The chain employs TRBV6-1 and TRBJ2-5; TRBD1 agrees at 10 bases. The CDR3 is 15 residues long. The germline gives CDR1 MNHNS, CDR2 SASEGT. V dropped 6 bases and J dropped 5; count of bases not matched to a gene: 9. The CDR3 region has the DNA TGTGCCAGCAGCTTCGCGACAGGGGGCCGGGAGACCCAGTACTTC. Residues: CASSFATGGRETQYF.

This clonotype was seen more than once but under ten times. This may come from a read error, since a much larger clone is one base off. The rearrangement joins TRBV11-2 to TRBJ2-1, with TRBD2 identical over 8 bases. The germline V gene encodes CDR1 SGHAT and CDR2 FQNNGV. The CDR3 is 20 amino acids. This CDR3 is CASSLELLISGKSSYNEQLF. The CDR3 bases are TGTGCCAGCAGCTTAGAATTGTTGATTAGCGGGAAGAGCTCCTACAATGAGCAGCTCTTC.

This clonotype was detected only once. The rearrangement uses TRBV20-1 and TRBJ2-2; the D gene is possibly TRBD2 (5 bases). This CDR3 is built from 16 residues. V lost 0 bases and J lost 5, with 16 bases in between. Germline-derived CDR1 and CDR2 are DFQATT and SNEGSKA (reference sequence). The CDR3: CSARDPKLAETGELFF. CDR3 DNA: TGCAGTGCTAGAGATCCGAAGCTAGCTGAAACCGGGGAGCTGTTTTTT.

In its sample, this clonotype was seen many times. This chain links TRBV29-1 with TRBJ2-3, with unresolved D. Germline lookup yields CDR1 SQVTM and CDR2 ANQGSEA. The CDR3 has 15 amino acids. With 3 bases removed from V and 0 bases from J, the gap between germline ends came to 13 bases. In nucleotides, the CDR3 is TGCAGCGTTGATGAGAGACTCGTTAGCACAGATACGCAGTATTTT. Encoded protein: CSVDERLVSTDTQYF.

The chain links TRBV18 to TRBJ1-4, with 7 bases aligning to TRBD1. Germline lookup yields CDR1 KGHSH and CDR2 LQKENI. The CDR3 runs to 16 residues. Unmatched junction bases numbered 5, after V lost 4 bases and J lost 0 bases. CDR3: CASSLTDRATNEKLFF. The DNA for the CDR3 is TGTGCCAGCTCACTGACCGACAGGGCAACTAATGAAAAACTGTTTTTT.

This clonotype was recorded many times. The V call is TRBV7-8, the J call TRBJ2-5; TRBD1 might be the D (6 bases). CDR1 SGHVS and CDR2 FQNEAQ come from the germline V gene. The length of the CDR3 is 15 residues. V lost 5 bases and J lost 5, with 18 bases in between. CDR3 sequence (DNA): TGTGCCAGCAGCCCGTACACAGGGCCAGGCGAGACCCAGTACTTC. Translated, it gives CASSPYTGPGETQYF.

This clonotype has a count of ten or more. The V call is TRBV12-5, the J call TRBJ2-1; 13 positions agree with TRBD2. Germline V gene data show CDR1 as LGHNT and CDR2 as FRNRAP. The CDR3 is made up of 15 amino acids. J gave up 5 bases and V 4 bases, and 2 bases lay outside the gene matches. In DNA, the CDR3 is TGTGCTAGTGGTTGGGGGACTAGCGGGAACAATGAGCAGTTCTTC. Translation: CASGWGTSGNNEQFF. Full variable domain (rest looked up from reference TRBV12-5 and TRBJ2-1): DARVTQTPRHKVTEMGQEVTMRCQPILGHNTVFWYRQTMMQGLELLAYFRNRAPLDDSGMPKDRFSAEMPDATLATLKIQPSEPRDSAVYFCASGWGTSGNNEQFFGPGTRLTVL.

In its sample, this clonotype was seen a few times. The genes are TRBV19 and TRBJ1-5; no reliable D call. Trimming left V 7 bases short and J 3 bases short, with 19 bases between. The length of the CDR3 is 16 residues. CDR1 and CDR2 (germline): LNHDA, SQIVND (reference sequence). The DNA for the CDR3 is TGTGCCAGTACCAATCCCCCGGGCCCGCTCAATCAGCCCCAGCATTTT. Protein: CASTNPPGPLNQPQHF.

This clonotype was detected ten times or more. The V gene is TRBV20-1, the J gene TRBJ2-7; D may be TRBD2 (5 bases). The CDR3 sequence is 12 residues long. V dropped 1 base and J dropped 7 bases, with 11 bases sitting between them. Germline CDR1 and CDR2: DFQATT and SNEGSKA (reference sequence). CDR3 DNA sequence: TGCAGTGCTAGAGCGGGATTAGGAGAGCAGTACTTC. Protein sequence: CSARAGLGEQYF.

This clonotype was picked up many times. The genes are TRBV2 and TRBJ2-7, with D unclear. Germline CDR1 SNHLY, CDR2 FYNNEI. The CDR3 has 12 amino acids. Trimming shortened V by 5 bases and J by 6 bases, and 11 bases separated the two germline ends. As DNA, the CDR3 is TGTGCCAGCAGTCCGACGCGGCGCGAGCAGTACTTC. It translates to CASSPTRREQYF.

The V call is TRBV7-3, the J call TRBJ1-1; D unclear. Germline V gene data show CDR1 as SGHTA and CDR2 as FQGTGA. V was trimmed by 5 bases and J by 1 base, leaving 20 bases between them. CDR3 length: 17 amino acids. CDR3 residues: CASSVELGLNENTEAFF. For the CDR3, the DNA is TGTGCCAGCAGCGTAGAATTGGGCCTCAATGAGAACACTGAAGCTTTCTTT.

The chain combines TRBV6-1 with TRBJ1-2; 10 bases are a match to TRBD1. CDR3 length: 15 residues. CDR1 and CDR2 (germline): MNHNS, SASEGT. V was pared by 5 bases and J by 4 bases, with 7 bases of the junction left unmatched. The CDR3, as DNA: TGTGCCAGCAGTCTAGGGGGACAGGGGAGCTATGGCTACACCTTC. Translated, it gives CASSLGGQGSYGYTF.